The clone carrying this T cell receptor (beta chain) is a singleton in its sample. The CDR3 extends over 15 amino acids. The ends lost 2 bases at V and 10 bases at J; junction bases unmatched: 13. CDR1 LGHNA and CDR2 YSLEER come from the germline V gene. Original analysis: Reference gene primer amplification gave nucleated cell count estimates. Profiling relied on immunoSEQ multiplex PCR, and the TCRdb table lists in-frame clones only, not all of them. V and J calls and clone size are given by that table; D and trimming were obtained from the DNA. The sample shows around 170,000 clones, over 70% of them seen only once. This entry comes from a study of blood T cell repertoires in COVID-19.

V and J are TRBV4-3 and TRBJ2-7; 8 positions agree with TRBD1. The sample comprised peripheral blood. The sequence derives from an older woman with acute or convalescent COVID-19. CDR3 protein: CASSQQGAIPYIQYF. Here the CDR3 DNA reads TGCGCCAGCAGCCAACAGGGGGCCATTCCCTATATTCAGTACTTC.